The present entry profiles one TCR beta chain with its context. Possible read error: a much larger clone is one base away. Germline values: CDR1 MNHEY, CDR2 SVGAGI. This CDR3 contains 14 residues. These data are taken from a study of Graves' ophthalmopathy and Graves' hyperthyroidism. About the study: Ahead of any treatment, peripheral blood was obtained at the initial diagnosis.

Establishment of the diagnosis relied upon clinical symptoms, serum thyroxine, TRAb, thyroid ultrasound and orbital computed tomography. Amplification targeted the TCR beta CDR3 regions, with RNA transcripts as the source material. RT-PCR in the first round used HTBI primers; a second-round multiplex PCR followed. TCRdb fed the multiplex PCR reads into MiXCR, producing one record per CDR3 protein. The repertoire holds hundreds of thousands of distinct CDR3 sequences, 22% seen once, with approximately 6.9% in the top ten. Sequenced: peripheral blood. The chain couples TRBV6-5 to TRBJ1-5; tentative D call: TRBD1 (5 bases). The sequence derives from a woman between 18 and 30 years old with stable Graves' hyperthyroidism. Some clones in this sample may be carry-over from other donors' samples. The CDR3, as DNA: TGTTCCAGCAGATATGTCCAGGGAGATCAGCCCCAGCATTTT. The encoded protein is CSSRYVQGDQPQHF.